The clone carrying this T cell receptor (beta chain) was observed many times. No antigen is known for it. Stated time point: newly diagnosed GD, antithyroid drugs for less than 3 months. Isolated PBMC RNA provided the starting material for the TCR library. With EDTA tubes as the receptacles, around 10 milliliters of peripheral blood were drawn. Germline V gene sequence: CDR1 MDHEN, CDR2 SYDVKM. After removal of 7 bases from V and 7 bases from J, the junction contained 8 bases not matched to a gene. The length of the CDR3 is 13 residues. This specimen comes from a study of regulatory T cells in long-lasting Graves disease. Whole-study findings and limits: Persistent Graves' disease cases displayed lower TCR diversity than newly diagnosed ones.

Arm-PCR of CDR3 regions and iRepertoire HTBI primers were the basis on which TCR beta libraries were built. TCRdb called the multiplex PCR reads again in MiXCR, with one record for every CDR3 protein. The sample shows some 320,000 distinct CDR3 sequences, 15% to 20% of them seen only once. This clonotype was sampled from a female donor with Graves disease. J is TRBJ1-2 and V is TRBV28, with 8 nucleotides matching TRBD1. The source material was peripheral blood mononuclear cells (PBMCs), sampled at new diagnosis, from a patient treated with antithyroid drugs. The CDR3 nucleotides are TGTGCCAGCACCCATCAGGGGGCGGGTGGCTACACCTTC. Translation gives CASTHQGAGGYTF.